Below, 20 T cell receptor beta chains from the same sample are listed, as sequenced in a study of cytomegalovirus exposure and HLA in healthy donors. The PCR had 60 Vbeta and 13 Jbeta primers. Here immunoSEQ multiplex PCR was the method, and the copy in TCRdb shows in-frame clones only, minus some. The profile shows some 70,000 clones, just under 70% of them singletons. The material sequenced was PBMCs. The receptors shown here come from a woman aged 25 to 39 in good health and CMV-seronegative.

This clone was observed a handful of times. The rearrangement uses TRBV5-4 and TRBJ1-2, with a possible D match to TRBD1 (6 bases). Germline CDR1 reads SGHNT; CDR2 reads YYREEE (reference sequence). CDR3 size: 13 residues. Trimming pared 4 bases from V and 2 bases from J, leaving 9 bases between. The CDR3 DNA follows: TGTGCCAGCAGCGTCAGGGGAAACTATGGCTACACCTTC. Translated, it gives CASSVRGNYGYTF.

The chain links TRBV28 to TRBJ2-1; 10 nucleotides match TRBD2. V lost 5 bases, J lost 5 bases, and 3 bases stayed unmatched. CDR1 and CDR2 from the germline V gene are MDHEN and SYDVKM. The CDR3 sequence is 14 residues long. CDR3 sequence reads: CASSERGGNNEQFF. The CDR3 nucleotides read TGTGCCAGCAGTGAGCGGGGGGGCAACAATGAGCAGTTCTTC.

The rearrangement links TRBV13 to TRBJ2-5; 10 bases map to TRBD1. J gave up 1 base and V 5 bases, and 7 bases lay outside the gene matches. The CDR3 contains 16 residues. Per the germline V gene, CDR1 is PRHDT and CDR2 is FYEKMQ (reference sequence). The CDR3 DNA reads TGTGCCAGCAGCCCCCGGGACAGGGGTGTCCAAGAGACCCAGTACTTC. Translation gives CASSPRDRGVQETQYF.

The chain combines TRBV2 with TRBJ1-1; 10 nucleotides match TRBD1. The CDR3 runs 14 residues. V shed 5 bases, J shed 4 bases, and the junction held 4 bases outside the gene matches. CDR1 and CDR2 (germline): SNHLY, FYNNEI. The CDR3 nucleotides are TGTGCCAGCAGTCGACAGGGGGCGGGCACTGAAGCTTTCTTT. This translates into CASSRQGAGTEAFF.

This clone was seen just once. This sequence joins TRBV7-9 and TRBJ2-7, with a possible D match to TRBD1 (6 bases). The V and J ends lost 3 bases and 7 bases respectively, with 19 bases between them. The CDR3 loop spans 15 amino acids. CDR1 and CDR2 (germline): SEHNR, FQNEAQ (reference sequence). The CDR3 DNA is TGTGCCAGCAGCTTGGTAACAGGGACCATTTGGGAGCAGTACTTC. Translating gives CASSLVTGTIWEQYF. Supplemented by reference TRBV7-9 and TRBJ2-7, the full variable domain reads DTGVSQNPRHKITKRGQNVTFRCDPISEHNRLYWYRQTLGQGPEFLTYFQNEAQLEKSRLLSDRFSAERPKGSFSTLEIQRTEQGDSAMYLCASSLVTGTIWEQYFGPGTRLTVT.

The chain recombines TRBV5-1 with TRBJ2-7; D may be TRBD1 (5 bases). The CDR3 sequence is 15 residues long. Germline loops: CDR1 SGHRS, CDR2 YFSETQ. Trimming removed 0 bases from V and 3 bases from J, with 13 bases in between. The CDR3 DNA is TGCGCCAGCAGCTTGGACCAGGGCTTCTACTACGAGCAGTACTTC. This translates into CASSLDQGFYYEQYF.

Comment on this clone: At one end, the junction sequence differs from germline, possibly due to a read error. The chain has TRBV7-2 and TRBJ1-2, with D possibly TRBD1 on 6 matching bases. The CDR3 runs to 17 residues. Germline lookup yields CDR1 SGHTA and CDR2 FQGNSA. The CDR3 loop reads CASTLQRGAGAGYGYTF. In DNA, the CDR3 is TGTGCCAGCACCTTACAACGAGGGGCAGGGGCCGGCTATGGCTACACCTTC.

Only one count was recorded for this clone. This rearrangement joins TRBV7-2 to TRBJ1-5, with D unclear. The CDR3 has 17 amino acids. Trimming took off 1 base at V and 0 bases at J, with 13 bases between the two ends. Germline CDR1 SGHTA, CDR2 FQGNSA. In nucleotides, the CDR3 is TGTGCCAGCAGCTTAGTAGCAGAGCTAGTTAGCAATCAGCCCCAGCATTTT. Translating gives CASSLVAELVSNQPQHF.

The chain is built from TRBV10-1 and TRBJ1-4, with TRBD1 matching over 7 bases. V dropped 4 bases and J dropped 7; count of bases not matched to a gene: 12. The CDR3 length is 16 residues. Germline CDR1 WNHNN, CDR2 SYGVQD (reference sequence). The CDR3 DNA follows: TGCGCCAGCAGTGCACTTACAGGGGCAATTAGTGAAAAACTGTTTTTT. Encoded protein: CASSALTGAISEKLFF.

This chain uses TRBV9 with TRBJ1-1; unclear D gene. V lost 3 bases to trimming and J lost 2 bases, with 11 bases between them. The CDR3 length is 14 residues. Germline CDR1 is SGDLS and CDR2 is YYNGEE. The CDR3 reads CASSARGGNTEAFF. CDR3 nucleotides: TGTGCCAGCAGCGCCCGGGGTGGAAACACTGAAGCTTTCTTT.

V and J are TRBV18 and TRBJ2-7; 9 bases agree with TRBD2. Germline lookup yields CDR1 KGHSH and CDR2 LQKENI. J was trimmed by 5 bases and V by 5 bases; bases with no gene match: 13. The CDR3 runs 16 residues. The CDR3 region is CASSTLSGGSFDEQYF. Written as DNA, the CDR3 is TGTGCCAGCTCAACCCTGAGCGGGGGGTCCTTCGACGAGCAGTACTTC.

The chain uses TRBV4-1 and TRBJ1-2, with a tentative D call TRBD1 (6 bases). V was cut by 1 base and J by 7 bases, with 10 bases left in between. This CDR3 is 13 amino acids long. Germline V gene lookup returns CDR1 MGHRA and CDR2 YSYEKL. CDR3 in amino acids: CASSQGGQRGYTF. The CDR3 DNA reads TGCGCCAGCAGCCAAGGGGGGCAGCGTGGCTACACCTTC.

The table lists this clone with a few counts. The chain is built from TRBV4-3 and TRBJ2-5; 10 bases are shared with TRBD2. The length of the CDR3 is 16 residues. Germline loops: CDR1 LGHNA, CDR2 YSLEER. Unmatched junction bases numbered 7, after V lost 3 bases and J lost 3 bases. The CDR3 DNA follows: TGCGCCAGCAGCCAGTCCGGGACTAGCGCCGAAGAGACCCAGTACTTC. Its translation: CASSQSGTSAEETQYF.

The chain combines TRBV30 with TRBJ2-2, with 8 positions matching TRBD1. J lost 1 base, V lost 2 bases, and 6 bases had no gene match. In germline, CDR1 is GTSNPN, CDR2 SVGIG (reference sequence). CDR3 size: 16 residues. CDR3 amino acids: CAWSHLDRVNTGELFF. The DNA for the CDR3 is TGTGCCTGGAGTCATTTGGACAGGGTGAACACCGGGGAGCTGTTTTTT.

The chain carries TRBV30 and TRBJ2-2, with a possible D match to TRBD2 (6 bases). V dropped 2 bases and J dropped 4 bases, with 11 bases sitting between them. Germline V lookup: CDR1 GTSNPN, CDR2 SVGIG (reference sequence). The CDR3 is made up of 14 amino acids. Here the CDR3 reads CAWSMGGSTGELFF. The CDR3 coding sequence is TGTGCCTGGAGTATGGGAGGTAGCACCGGGGAGCTGTTTTTT.

The gene calls are TRBV27 and TRBJ2-3; D is possibly TRBD1 (6 bases). Germline CDR1 MNHEY, CDR2 SMNVEV (reference sequence). Trimming shortened V by 5 bases and J by 6 bases, and 24 bases separated the two germline ends. The CDR3 is 17 amino acids. The CDR3: CASSPSKWGPDRDTQYF. CDR3 nucleotides: TGTGCCAGCAGTCCCTCCAAGTGGGGGCCGGATCGGGATACGCAGTATTTT.

The V call is TRBV7-9, the J call TRBJ2-5; 7 bases fit TRBD1. The CDR3 is 13 residues long. Germline CDR1 reads SEHNR; CDR2 reads FQNEAQ (reference sequence). V shed 5 bases, J shed 4 bases, and the junction held 4 bases outside the gene matches. The CDR3 region is CASSLDRVETQYF. CDR3 nucleotide sequence: TGTGCCAGCAGCCTAGACAGGGTAGAGACCCAGTACTTC. The variable domain in full, with the rest retrieved from reference TRBV7-9 and TRBJ2-5, is DTGVSQNPRHKITKRGQNVTFRCDPISEHNRLYWYRQTLGQGPEFLTYFQNEAQLEKSRLLSDRFSAERPKGSFSTLEIQRTEQGDSAMYLCASSLDRVETQYFGPGTRLLVL.

This clone showed up just a few times. This chain links TRBV19 with TRBJ2-3; 11 bases line up with TRBD2. This CDR3 contains 16 residues. The V gene end was trimmed by 7 bases and the J gene end by 10 bases; junction bases not matched to a gene: 16. Germline V gene sequence: CDR1 LNHDA, CDR2 SQIVND (reference sequence). The CDR3 is CASTLSSGLAAVAQYF. The CDR3 DNA is TGTGCCAGTACCCTTTCCTCGGGACTAGCGGCAGTAGCGCAGTATTTT.

The chain joins TRBV7-3 to TRBJ2-5; 9 positions match TRBD1. The V and J ends lost 2 bases and 4 bases, in that order; junction bases with no gene match: 14. The CDR3 covers 18 residues. CDR1 and CDR2 (germline): SGHTA, FQGTGA. DNA for the CDR3: TGTGCCAGCAGCTTATTTGGAACAGGGGGCGCGACGGTAGAGACCCAGTACTTC. It specifies CASSLFGTGGATVETQYF.

J is TRBJ1-2 and V is TRBV5-4; D remains ambiguous. The CDR3 covers 14 residues. Germline CDR1 is SGHNT and CDR2 is YYREEE (reference sequence). Trimming cost V 0 bases and J 8 bases, with 14 bases left between them. CDR3 nucleotides: TGTGCCAGCAGCTTGGCCGCGGAGCTCCCGGGCTACACCTTC. The encoded protein is CASSLAAELPGYTF.